This is a list of T cell receptor beta chains from one sample in a study of blood T cell repertoires in COVID-19. Sequenced by immunoSEQ multiplex PCR; TCRdb stores in-frame clones only, minus some. The table includes some 340,000 clones, less than 85% detected once. Sample: peripheral blood. The receptors shown here come from a woman between 18 and 30 years old with acute or convalescent COVID-19. The CDR3 runs from the conserved cysteine through the conserved F or W. The order of the fields is D gene, J gene, V gene, clone size, CDR3 DNA, CDR3 protein. A D gene is named only where the DNA matches it firmly. For some rows the clone size is stated as once, few or many, or as a class when expanded; others skip it.

. TRBJ2-3 TRBV2 . TGTGCCAGCAGTGAGAGCCACCCCACAGATACGCAGTATTTT CASSESHPTDTQYF
. TRBJ1-2 TRBV27 . TGTGCCAGCAGGGGACACCCGCTAGCTAACTATGGCTACACCTTC CASRGHPLANYGYTF
. TRBJ2-7 TRBV7-9 . TGTGCCAGCAGCCCCCGCAGTGAGGTCCAATCGGGGGAGCAGTACTTC CASSPRSEVQSGEQYF
. TRBJ2-7 TRBV6-6 . TGTGCCAGCAGCCCCAGGGATGACTACGAGCAGTACTTC CASSPRDDYEQYF
. TRBJ1-4 TRBV16 few TGTGCCAGCAGTATAGGACGGGGTGAAAAACTGTTTTTT CASSIGRGEKLFF
TRBD2 TRBJ2-3 TRBV19 once TGTGCCAGTAGTAGCGGGAGGGCCACAGATACGCAGTATTTT CASSSGRATDTQYF
TRBD1 TRBJ1-6 TRBV28 . TGTGCCAGCAGTTTAGAGGGGACAGGGCCAGGGACACCCCTCCACTTT CASSLEGTGPGTPLHF
. TRBJ1-1 TRBV12-5 . TGTGCTAGTGGTTTGGCGGGGTTGGCAGGTCCGAACACTGAAGCTTTCTTT CASGLAGLAGPNTEAFF
. TRBJ2-1 TRBV7-2 . TGTGCCAGCAGCCCCAGCCGGGAGAATGAGCAGTTCTTC CASSPSRENEQFF
TRBD1 TRBJ1-3 TRBV25-1 . TGTGCCAGCTCCGGGACAGAGTATGCTGGAAACACCATATATTTT CASSGTEYAGNTIYF
TRBD1 TRBJ1-2 TRBV2 . TGTGCCAGCAGTCTAGCGGGACAGGGGGCCTATGGCTACACCTTC CASSLAGQGAYGYTF
TRBD2 TRBJ2-3 TRBV27 few TGTGCCAGCAGTCCCGGACTAGTACGACCCACAGATACGCAGTATTTT CASSPGLVRPTDTQYF
. TRBJ1-2 TRBV7-9 . TGTGCCAGCAGCTTAGGTGGGGGCGGCTATGGCTACACCTTC CASSLGGGGYGYTF
TRBD1 TRBJ1-1 TRBV12-3/TRBV12-4 . TGTGCCAGCAGTACGCACAGGGGCACTGAAGCTTTCTTT CASSTHRGTEAFF
TRBD1 TRBJ1-3 TRBV7-9 . TGTGCCAGCGGGCCCAAAGGACAGGAAGGAAACACCATATATTTT CASGPKGQEGNTIYF
TRBD2 TRBJ2-3 TRBV3-1/TRBV3-2 . TGTGCCAGCAGCCAAGAAGTTCTAGCGGGGGGGGCTCCATCTAGCACAGATACGCAGTATTTT CASSQEVLAGGAPSSTDTQYF
TRBD2 TRBJ2-7 TRBV10-3 once TGTGCCATCAGCCTAGCGGGAGTTGAGGACGAGCAGTACTTC CAISLAGVEDEQYF
TRBD2 TRBJ2-2 TRBV2 . TGTGCCAGCAGGAGAACTAGCGGGAGGGCCGGGGAGCTGTTTTTT CASRRTSGRAGELFF
. TRBJ1-5 TRBV6-6 . TGTGCCAGCAGTTACAAGGGGGACAATCAGCCCCAGCATTTT CASSYKGDNQPQHF
. TRBJ1-6 TRBV6-5 . TGTGCCAGCAGTTACCTGGGACTTCCACCCCTCCACTTT CASSYLGLPPLHF
TRBD1 TRBJ1-1 TRBV27 . TGTGCCAGCAGAGACAGGGGAACTGAAGCTTTCTTT CASRDRGTEAFF
TRBD1 TRBJ1-2 TRBV5-6 . TGTGCCAGCAGCTCAAAGACAGGGGCTAACTATGGCTACACCTTC CASSSKTGANYGYTF
. TRBJ2-2 TRBV3-1/TRBV3-2 . TGTGCCAGCAGTCAAGCGGGGAACACCGGGGAGCTGTTTTTT CASSQAGNTGELFF
. TRBJ2-1 TRBV7-2 . TGTGCCAGCAGCTCCGCCGGAGGGCAGTACAATGAGCAGTTCTTC CASSSAGGQYNEQFF
. TRBJ2-7 TRBV12-3/TRBV12-4 . TGTGCCAGCAGTTTACACTACGAGCAGTACTTC CASSLHYEQYF
TRBD1 TRBJ2-1 TRBV2 . TGTGCCAGCAGGACGGGACAGGGGGTGGACAATGAGCAGTTCTTC CASRTGQGVDNEQFF
. TRBJ1-6 TRBV28 few TGTGCCAGCATCAGACAGCATAATTCACCCCTCCACTTT CASIRQHNSPLHF
. TRBJ2-7 TRBV27 . TGTGCCAGCAGTTTATCTCCCTATCTCCAGCGGTACGAGCAGTACTTC CASSLSPYLQRYEQYF
TRBD2 TRBJ2-7 TRBV13 . TGTGCCAGCAGGCCTAGCGGGGGGTCCTACGAGCAGTACTTC CASRPSGGSYEQYF
TRBD1 TRBJ1-2 TRBV9 few TGTGCCAGCAGCCAGGGGACAGGGAATCCTAACTATGGCTACACCTTC CASSQGTGNPNYGYTF
. TRBJ2-7 TRBV11-2 . TGTGCCAGCAGCGAGGAGGACGGGTTCGCCTACGAGCAGTACTTC CASSEEDGFAYEQYF
TRBD1 TRBJ1-1 TRBV19 . TGTGCCAGCCTGGAGACAGGGGGCGAGACTGAAGCTTTCTTT CASLETGGETEAFF
. TRBJ2-7 TRBV12-5 few TGTGCTAGTGGCCCCGGCCACGGAGTTGCCCACGAGCAGTACTTC CASGPGHGVAHEQYF
TRBD1 TRBJ1-2 TRBV6-1 . TGTGCCAGCAGTGAAGTGGGGACAGCCGCAGATGGCTACACCTTC CASSEVGTAADGYTF
. TRBJ2-1 TRBV9 once TGTGCCAGCAGCGTAGTCGCCGGTGAGCAGTTCTTC CASSVVAGEQFF
TRBD1 TRBJ1-4 TRBV7-7 . TGTGCCAGCAGCTTCTCCGGGACAGTCGCGGAAAAACTGTTTTTT CASSFSGTVAEKLFF
TRBD1 TRBJ1-1 TRBV6-5 . TGTGCCAGCATCCCGACAGGGTTTGGTGAAGCTTTCTTT CASIPTGFGEAFF
. TRBJ1-1 TRBV12-5 . TGTGCTAGTGGACTCAATTGGGAAGCTTTCTTT CASGLNWEAFF
TRBD1 TRBJ1-2 TRBV5-5 . TGTGCCAGCAGCCTGGACAGGGCCAACTATGGCTACACCTTC CASSLDRANYGYTF
TRBD1 TRBJ2-7 TRBV4-1 once TGCGCCAGCAGCCAAGGGGAAGACAGGGCCTACGAGCAGTACTTC CASSQGEDRAYEQYF
TRBD1 TRBJ1-2 TRBV7-2 . TGTGCCAGCAGCTTAGCGGACAGGGGGCGCCGCAATGGCTACACCTTC CASSLADRGRRNGYTF